This T cell receptor (beta chain) emerged from a study of Tregs in tolerant kidney transplant recipients. Produced via immunoSEQ multiplex PCR; TCRdb's table is partial and in-frame only. Recorded for this sample: some 2,900 clones. Study conclusions and caveats: Antigen-driven expansion was suggested because donor-specific Tregs expanded more than all Tregs in tolerant patients.

This CDR3 contains 14 residues. Germline lookup yields CDR1 LGHNA and CDR2 YNFKEQ. J lost 5 bases, V lost 3 bases, and 4 bases had no gene match. Recipient PBMCs carried a CFSE label and met irradiated graft donor PBMCs for 6 days before FACS sorting. In the case of this clone: What it binds is unknown. The read is 3 residues too short to cover the CDR3 end, so that end is filled in from the germline J gene.

V gene TRBV4-2 combines with J gene TRBJ1-1; TRBD1 aligns across 9 bases. The sequenced sample was CD8+ T cells from blood cultured with allogeneic cells, obtained before the transplant. The clonotype was recovered from a human patient who received a combined kidney and bone marrow transplant. Here the CDR3 reads CASSHDRGRTEAFF. The sequenced part of the CDR3 DNA is TGTGCCAGCAGCCACGACAGGGGGAGAACTGAA.